Listed below are T cell receptor beta chains from one sample, sequenced in a study of regulatory T cells in long-lasting Graves disease. TCRdb redid the calling of the multiplex PCR reads with MiXCR, one entry per CDR3 protein. The table shows 350,000 to 450,000 distinct CDR3 sequences, with under 15% occurring only once. These records were also assigned to another study, of T cells in Graves' hyperthyroidism and ophthalmopathy.

This specimen was peripheral blood mononuclear cells (PBMCs), taken at new diagnosis, from a patient treated with antithyroid drugs. Every receptor here comes from a woman aged 30 to 39 with Graves disease. CDR3s include the opening cysteine and the closing phenylalanine or tryptophan. The order of the fields is J gene, clone size, V gene, CDR3 protein. The listing skips clone size in some rows; elsewhere it reads once, few, many or a size class.

TRBJ2-1	few	TRBV5-1	CASSLGTSSRDNEQFF
TRBJ2-1	.	TRBV19	CASSIGTSGVPNEQFF
TRBJ1-5	many	TRBV27	CASKSESGRYSNQPQHF
.	few	TRBV28	CASSFGAQETQYF
TRBJ2-1	.	TRBV19	CASSTRDKFYEQFF
TRBJ2-2	many	TRBV19	CASSTGGAPGELFF
TRBJ2-3	few	TRBV12-5	CASGLRFWAGETSTDTQYF
TRBJ2-7	many	TRBV7-6	CASSYYGQGASGGYEQYF
TRBJ1-1	many	TRBV30	CAWSLRGSTEAFF
TRBJ2-5	many	TRBV7-2	CASSLGLAESRYF
TRBJ2-3	many	TRBV24-1	CATSPHNSAVVTDTQYF
TRBJ1-6	.	TRBV5-1	CASSLVTGVLGNSPLHF
TRBJ1-1	many	TRBV9	CASSASREGGAGSTEAFF
TRBJ2-7	many	TRBV6-5	CASSYSRGQGYEQYF
TRBJ2-1	many	TRBV28	CASSFFSAVSSYNEQFF
TRBJ2-5	many	TRBV24-1	CATSPRPTSGTQETQYF
TRBJ2-3	many	TRBV30	CAWGRAGVVDTQYF
TRBJ2-1	few	TRBV29-1	CSANSRSSYNEQFF
TRBJ2-1	many	TRBV11-1	CASSPETTRNEQFF